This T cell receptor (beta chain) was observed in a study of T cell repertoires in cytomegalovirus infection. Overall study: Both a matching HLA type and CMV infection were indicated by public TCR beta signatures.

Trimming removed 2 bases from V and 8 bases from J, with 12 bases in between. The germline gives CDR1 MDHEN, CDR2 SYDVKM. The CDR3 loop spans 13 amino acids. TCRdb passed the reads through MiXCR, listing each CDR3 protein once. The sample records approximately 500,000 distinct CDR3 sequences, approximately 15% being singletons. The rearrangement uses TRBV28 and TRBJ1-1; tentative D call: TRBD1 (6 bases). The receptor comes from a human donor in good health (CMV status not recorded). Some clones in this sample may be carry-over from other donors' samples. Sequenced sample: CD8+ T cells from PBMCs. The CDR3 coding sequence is TGTGCCAGCAGTTTAGCCCGGGGGGCCGAAGCTTTCTTT. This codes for CASSLARGAEAFF.